A selection of T cell receptor beta chains follows, all from one sample in a study of blood T cells in healthy people across ages. In TCRdb, the 5' RACE reads were re-called with MiXCR into one record per CDR3 protein. The sample includes around 1.5 million distinct CDR3 sequences, around 35% of them seen just once. Material: blood. Every receptor here comes from a woman in her twenties or thirties in good health. Both conserved end residues are part of each CDR3. The order of the fields is CDR3 DNA, CDR3 protein, V gene, J gene, D gene, clone size. A D gene is named only where the DNA matches it firmly. Clone size is shown for a subset of rows, as once, few, many or a class of expanded clone.

cdr3_nt: TGTGCCAGCAGCTCAACGGACAGGGGGACCTACGAGCAGTACTTC
cdr3_aa: CASSSTDRGTYEQYF
v_call: TRBV11-2
j_call: TRBJ2-7
d_call: TRBD1
clone_size: few

cdr3_nt: TGTGCCAGCAGCTTAGAGCCAGGGGGAAATGAAAAACTGTTTTTT
cdr3_aa: CASSLEPGGNEKLFF
v_call: TRBV7-6
j_call: TRBJ1-4
d_call: TRBD1
clone_size: .

cdr3_nt: TGTGCCAGCAGCTTAGCGATCGGGGGGACAGATACGCAGTATTTT
cdr3_aa: CASSLAIGGTDTQYF
v_call: TRBV7-2
j_call: TRBJ2-3
d_call: TRBD2
clone_size: many

cdr3_nt: TGTGCCAGCAGCCATTCAACCGGGACTAGCGGTTACAATGAGCAGTTCTTC
cdr3_aa: CASSHSTGTSGYNEQFF
v_call: TRBV7-9
j_call: TRBJ2-1
d_call: TRBD2
clone_size: few

cdr3_nt: TGCGCCAGCAGCTTGCTCCAGGGACCGGACAATGAGCAGTTCTTC
cdr3_aa: CASSLLQGPDNEQFF
v_call: TRBV5-1
j_call: TRBJ2-1
d_call: .
clone_size: few

cdr3_nt: TGCGCCAGCAGCTCAGACAGGGGGCTCAATGGCTACACCTTC
cdr3_aa: CASSSDRGLNGYTF
v_call: TRBV5-1
j_call: TRBJ1-2
d_call: TRBD1
clone_size: .

cdr3_nt: TGCAGCGTTGACCCTACCTACACAGATACGCAGTATTTT
cdr3_aa: CSVDPTYTDTQYF
v_call: TRBV29-1
j_call: TRBJ2-3
d_call: .
clone_size: many

cdr3_nt: TGTGCCAGCAGCCTCACTAGCGGGGGGCCCCTGGCATTTAATGAGCAGTTCTTC
cdr3_aa: CASSLTSGGPLAFNEQFF
v_call: TRBV11-2
j_call: TRBJ2-1
d_call: TRBD2
clone_size: few

cdr3_nt: TGTGCCAGCAGTTCTGCCAGGGGTATCACTGGGGCCAACGTCCTGACTTTC
cdr3_aa: CASSSARGITGANVLTF
v_call: TRBV6-5
j_call: TRBJ2-6
d_call: .
clone_size: .

cdr3_nt: TGTGCCAGCAGTGAAGGTCTGATTTCCTACAATGAGCAGTTCTTC
cdr3_aa: CASSEGLISYNEQFF
v_call: TRBV6-1
j_call: TRBJ2-1
d_call: .
clone_size: .

cdr3_nt: TGTGCCAGCAGCTTCTTCAAGGCTACCGAAAAACTGTTTTTT
cdr3_aa: CASSFFKATEKLFF
v_call: TRBV5-6
j_call: TRBJ1-4
d_call: .
clone_size: few

cdr3_nt: TGTGCCTGGAGGGGCTCCTACGAGCAGTACTTC
cdr3_aa: CAWRGSYEQYF
v_call: TRBV30
j_call: TRBJ2-7
d_call: .
clone_size: many

cdr3_nt: TGTGCCAGCAGCTCCAACCAGATGGGGTATGGCTACACCTTC
cdr3_aa: CASSSNQMGYGYTF
v_call: TRBV11-2
j_call: TRBJ1-2
d_call: .
clone_size: .

cdr3_nt: TGTGCCAGCAGCTTAAGTCGGGAGGGGACCCAGTACTTC
cdr3_aa: CASSLSREGTQYF
v_call: TRBV7-3
j_call: TRBJ2-5
d_call: TRBD2
clone_size: few

cdr3_nt: TGTGCCAGCAGCCAAGATTATGACGCGACTAGCGGGAGGGCCGGAGAGACCCAGTACTTC
cdr3_aa: CASSQDYDATSGRAGETQYF
v_call: TRBV4-2
j_call: TRBJ2-5
d_call: TRBD2
clone_size: .

cdr3_nt: TGCGCCAGCAGCTCACGACAAAGCACAGATACGCTGTATTTT
cdr3_aa: CASSSRQSTDTLYF
v_call: TRBV5-1
j_call: TRBJ2-3
d_call: .
clone_size: .

cdr3_nt: TGTGCCAGCAGCTGGACAGGGGGGAACACTGAAGCTTTCTTT
cdr3_aa: CASSWTGGNTEAFF
v_call: TRBV7-9
j_call: TRBJ1-1
d_call: TRBD1
clone_size: few

cdr3_nt: TGTGCCACCAGCAGAGACGTGGTCAATGAGCAGTTCTTC
cdr3_aa: CATSRDVVNEQFF
v_call: TRBV15
j_call: TRBJ2-1
d_call: .
clone_size: few

cdr3_nt: TGCGCCAGCAGCTTGGCTAGTCTTGACTCCTACGAGCAGTACTTC
cdr3_aa: CASSLASLDSYEQYF
v_call: TRBV5-1
j_call: TRBJ2-7
d_call: .
clone_size: .

cdr3_nt: TGTGCCAGCAGCCACCTGGGGACTAGACAGGGAGAGACCCAGTACTTC
cdr3_aa: CASSHLGTRQGETQYF
v_call: TRBV14
j_call: TRBJ2-5
d_call: .
clone_size: few

cdr3_nt: TGTGCCACCCTGACCCGGGACAGGGTGGTTCAGCCCCAGCATTTT
cdr3_aa: CATLTRDRVVQPQHF
v_call: TRBV6-1
j_call: TRBJ1-5
d_call: TRBD1
clone_size: .

cdr3_nt: TGTGCCAGCTGTCCCTACGCGGGGATGAACTATGGCTACACCTTC
cdr3_aa: CASCPYAGMNYGYTF
v_call: TRBV27
j_call: TRBJ1-2
d_call: .
clone_size: few

cdr3_nt: TGCAGTGCCACCTCAGTCGGGGGCTCCTACGAGCAGTACTTC
cdr3_aa: CSATSVGGSYEQYF
v_call: TRBV20-1
j_call: TRBJ2-7
d_call: .
clone_size: .

cdr3_nt: TGTGCCAGCTCACCAACGGCCCTTGGGGCCAACGTCCTGACTTTC
cdr3_aa: CASSPTALGANVLTF
v_call: TRBV18
j_call: TRBJ2-6
d_call: .
clone_size: .

cdr3_nt: TGTGCCAGCAGTGAAGGGTTTGGCTACACCTTC
cdr3_aa: CASSEGFGYTF
v_call: TRBV6-4
j_call: TRBJ1-2
d_call: .
clone_size: many

cdr3_nt: TGTGCCAGCAGCCTTGATCCGTTAACCTCCTACAATGAGCAGTTCTTC
cdr3_aa: CASSLDPLTSYNEQFF
v_call: TRBV12-3/TRBV12-4
j_call: TRBJ2-1
d_call: .
clone_size: few

cdr3_nt: TGCGCCAGCAGCCCGGGACGGGGACGTGGTGGCTACACCTTC
cdr3_aa: CASSPGRGRGGYTF
v_call: TRBV4-1
j_call: TRBJ1-2
d_call: .
clone_size: .

cdr3_nt: TGTGCCAACAGACCTGGACTCTCCTACAATGAGCAGTTCTTC
cdr3_aa: CANRPGLSYNEQFF
v_call: TRBV7-2
j_call: TRBJ2-1
d_call: .
clone_size: .

cdr3_nt: TGTGTCAGCAGCGGCCTGAAGGGGGCGCGGGAGCAGTACTTC
cdr3_aa: CVSSGLKGAREQYF
v_call: TRBV7-8
j_call: TRBJ2-5
d_call: .
clone_size: .

cdr3_nt: TGCAGTGCTGTACCGGGACAGGGGGTTGAGGGCACAGATACGCAGTATTTT
cdr3_aa: CSAVPGQGVEGTDTQYF
v_call: TRBV20-1
j_call: TRBJ2-3
d_call: TRBD1
clone_size: few

cdr3_nt: TGCGCCAGCAGCTTCTCTAGCGATACCTACAATGAGCAGTTCTTC
cdr3_aa: CASSFSSDTYNEQFF
v_call: TRBV5-1
j_call: TRBJ2-1
d_call: .
clone_size: few

cdr3_nt: TGTGCCAGCAGCTTAGAGGCCGTGGATGAGCAGTTCTTC
cdr3_aa: CASSLEAVDEQFF
v_call: TRBV7-9
j_call: TRBJ2-1
d_call: .
clone_size: few